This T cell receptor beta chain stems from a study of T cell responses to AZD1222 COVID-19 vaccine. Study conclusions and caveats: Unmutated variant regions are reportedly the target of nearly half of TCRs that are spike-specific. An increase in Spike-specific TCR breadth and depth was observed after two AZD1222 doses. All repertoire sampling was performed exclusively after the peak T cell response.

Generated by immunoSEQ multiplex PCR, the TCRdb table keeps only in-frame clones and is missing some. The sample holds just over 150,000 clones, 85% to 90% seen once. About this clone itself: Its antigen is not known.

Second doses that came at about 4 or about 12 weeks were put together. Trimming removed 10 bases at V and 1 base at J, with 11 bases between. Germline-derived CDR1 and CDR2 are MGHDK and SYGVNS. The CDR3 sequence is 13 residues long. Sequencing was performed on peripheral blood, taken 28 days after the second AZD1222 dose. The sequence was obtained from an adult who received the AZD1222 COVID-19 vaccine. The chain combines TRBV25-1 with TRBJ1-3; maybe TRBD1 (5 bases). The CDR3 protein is CAKRGLSGNTIYF. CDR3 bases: TGTGCCAAACGGGGCTTGTCTGGAAACACCATATATTTT.